This passage covers 2 T cell receptor beta chains from one sample sequenced in a study of blood T cell repertoires in COVID-19. Sequencing used immunoSEQ multiplex PCR; TCRdb keeps in-frame clones, though not all of them. Of 140,000 to 150,000 clones listed, almost 90% are singletons. The source material was peripheral blood. These receptors came from a human donor in a cohort sampled during active COVID-19.

The V and J genes are TRBV3-1 (or the pseudogene TRBV3-2) and TRBJ2-1, with D perhaps TRBD2 (7 bases). V shed 6 bases and J shed 3 bases, with 24 bases lying between them. The CDR3 totals 18 residues. Germline loops: CDR1 LGHDT, CDR2 YNNKEL (reference sequence). This CDR3 is CASSPLRGSSGDYNEQFF. The CDR3 DNA reads as TGTGCCAGCAGTCCCCTTAGGGGGTCGAGCGGGGACTACAATGAGCAGTTCTTC.

The rearrangement links TRBV5-4 to TRBJ2-7; tentative D call: TRBD2 (6 bases). The CDR3 extends over 13 amino acids. Germline V gene sequence: CDR1 SGHNT, CDR2 YYREEE (reference sequence). The V end lost 2 bases, the J end lost 3 bases, and 9 bases lay between the germline ends. Written as DNA, the CDR3 is TGTGCCAGCAGCTTCTCGCGGGGCTACGAGCAGTACTTC. It encodes CASSFSRGYEQYF.